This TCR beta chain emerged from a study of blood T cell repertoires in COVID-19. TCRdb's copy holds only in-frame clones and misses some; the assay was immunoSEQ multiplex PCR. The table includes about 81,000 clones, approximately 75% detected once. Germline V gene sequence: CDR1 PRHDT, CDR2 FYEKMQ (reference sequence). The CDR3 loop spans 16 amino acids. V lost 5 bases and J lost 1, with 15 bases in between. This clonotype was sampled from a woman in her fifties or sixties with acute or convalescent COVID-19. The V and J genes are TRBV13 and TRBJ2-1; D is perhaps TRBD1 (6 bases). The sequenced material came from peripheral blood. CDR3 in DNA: TGTGCCAGCAGCAGTTCCGATGACAGGTCCTACAATGAGCAGTTCTTC. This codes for CASSSSDDRSYNEQFF.